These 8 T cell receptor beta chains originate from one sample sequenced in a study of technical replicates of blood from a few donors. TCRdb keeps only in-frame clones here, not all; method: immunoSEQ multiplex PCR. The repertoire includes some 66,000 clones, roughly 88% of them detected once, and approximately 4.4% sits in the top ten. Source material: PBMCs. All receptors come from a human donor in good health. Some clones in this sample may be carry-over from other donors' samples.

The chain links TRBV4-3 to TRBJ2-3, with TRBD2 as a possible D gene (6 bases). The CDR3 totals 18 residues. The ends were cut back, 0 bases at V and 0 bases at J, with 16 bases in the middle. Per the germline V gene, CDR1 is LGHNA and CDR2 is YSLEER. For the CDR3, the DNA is TGCGCCAGCAGCCAAGATCGCGTCACTAGCACGAGCACAGATACGCAGTATTTT. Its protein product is CASSQDRVTSTSTDTQYF.

CDR3 nucleotide sequence: TGTGCCAGCAGCTTAGAGCCAGGGCGAGGCTACACCTTC. Translated, it gives CASSLEPGRGYTF. The rearrangement links TRBV7-9 to TRBJ1-2, with a weak D call TRBD1 (5 bases). The CDR3 is 13 amino acids. Germline V lookup: CDR1 SEHNR, CDR2 FQNEAQ (reference sequence). With 1 base removed from V and 8 bases from J, the gap between germline ends came to 11 bases.

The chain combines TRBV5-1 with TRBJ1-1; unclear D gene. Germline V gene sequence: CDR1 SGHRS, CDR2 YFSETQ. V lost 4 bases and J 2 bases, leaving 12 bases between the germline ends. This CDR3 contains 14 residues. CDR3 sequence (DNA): TGCGCCAGCAGCCGGGAGATGGGTAACACTGAAGCTTTCTTT. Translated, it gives CASSREMGNTEAFF.

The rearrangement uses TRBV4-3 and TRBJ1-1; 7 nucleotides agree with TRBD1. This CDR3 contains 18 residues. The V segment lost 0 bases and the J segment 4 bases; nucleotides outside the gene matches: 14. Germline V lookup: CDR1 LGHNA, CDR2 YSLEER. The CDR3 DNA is TGCGCCAGCAGCCAAGACCTCCTTACCGGGACAGTACCCACTGAAGCTTTCTTT. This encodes CASSQDLLTGTVPTEAFF.

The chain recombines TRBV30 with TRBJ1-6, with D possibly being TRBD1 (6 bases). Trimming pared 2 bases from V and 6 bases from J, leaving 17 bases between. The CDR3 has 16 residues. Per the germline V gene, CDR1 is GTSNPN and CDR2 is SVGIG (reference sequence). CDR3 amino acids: CAWSRDIYLPNSPLHF. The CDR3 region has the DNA TGTGCCTGGAGTCGGGACATTTACCTGCCTAATTCACCCCTCCACTTT.

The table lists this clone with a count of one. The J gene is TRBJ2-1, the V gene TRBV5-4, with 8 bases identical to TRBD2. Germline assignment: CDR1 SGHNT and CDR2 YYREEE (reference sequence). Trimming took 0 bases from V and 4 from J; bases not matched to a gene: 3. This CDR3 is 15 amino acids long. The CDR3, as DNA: TGTGCCAGCAGCTTGGACAGCGGGGGTTACAATGAGCAGTTCTTC. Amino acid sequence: CASSLDSGGYNEQFF.

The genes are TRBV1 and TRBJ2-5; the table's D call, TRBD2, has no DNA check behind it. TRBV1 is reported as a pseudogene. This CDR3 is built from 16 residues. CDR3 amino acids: CTSSQDRPPGEETQYF. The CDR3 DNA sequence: TGCACCAGCAGCCAAGATCGGCCCCCCGGGGAAGAGACCCAGTACTTC.

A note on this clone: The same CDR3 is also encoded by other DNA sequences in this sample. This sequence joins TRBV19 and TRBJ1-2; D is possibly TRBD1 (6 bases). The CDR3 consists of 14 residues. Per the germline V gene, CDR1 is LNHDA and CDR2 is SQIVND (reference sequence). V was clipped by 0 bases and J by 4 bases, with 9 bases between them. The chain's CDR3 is CASSIETGIYGYTF. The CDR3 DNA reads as TGTGCCAGTAGTATAGAGACAGGTATCTATGGCTACACCTTC.